Given below is one TCR beta chain in context. This sample is part of a study of blood T cell repertoires in COVID-19. Study background: The United States, Italy and Spain supplied acute and convalescent COVID-19 samples. T cells, B-cell-depleted T cells, or PBMCs supplied cDNA or gDNA.

Per the original data handling: Amplifying reference gene primers gave estimates of nucleated cell counts. This table comes from immunoSEQ multiplex PCR, and its TCRdb copy is limited to in-frame clones, with some not included. The DNA gave D and trimming, while V, J and clone size come from that table. The sample lists about 130,000 clones, more than 70% occurring once. The specimen was peripheral blood. The TCR originated in a woman aged 55-69 years with acute or convalescent COVID-19.

Here the CDR3 reads CASSRRTGPNEKLFF. The CDR3 nucleotides are TGTGCCAGTAGTCGACGGACAGGTCCTAATGAAAAACTGTTTTTT. The rearrangement joins TRBV19 to TRBJ1-4; 7 nucleotides align to TRBD1. The CDR3 has 15 amino acids. Germline V gene data show CDR1 as LNHDA and CDR2 as SQIVND (reference sequence). V trimming: 5 bases; J trimming: 3 bases; junction bases outside the gene matches: 6.